This T cell receptor beta chain emerged from a study of metastatic and nonmetastatic thyroid tumors (dated by TCRdb to 2018 to 2021). With regard to the full study: Repertoires were compared across peripheral blood and tumor or nodule tissue samples from malignant and benign thyroid patients.

Findings and caveats that apply to the study as a whole: TCR beta diversity was reported as significantly higher in malignant tumors than in benign nodules, in both blood and tumor samples.

None of the patients had been given any treatment before thyroid surgery. Using T-cell receptor beta sequencing, the study looked back at clinical samples from patients collected from about 2011 to 2018. Receptor libraries were prepared by PCR. TCRdb records Illumina HiSeq 4000 as the sequencer. The TCR beta-chain CDR3 region of each patient was profiled by high-throughput sequencing. The study's own analysis went as follows. Drawing on CDR3 differences between clinicopathological groups, the researchers built a classifier meant to tell apart patients with distant-metastatic papillary thyroid cancer. Repertoire diversity was assessed with the Shannon index, and tumor-blood repertoire similarity with the Morisita-Horn index. TCRdb reprocessed the public reads (quality trimming at Q25 with fastp, clone calling with MiXCR) and kept in-frame beta chains. Clone size and V and J calls follow TCRdb, not the original study. This sample gives about 92,000 clones in total; about 15% of them show up just once. The top ten clones comprise 3% to 4.5% of the sample.

As regards this clone: Its antigen is not yet known. This may be a read error: a much more frequent sequence differs by one nucleotide.

The CDR3 measures 16 amino acids from cysteine to phenylalanine. Only CDR3 DNA is held: 48 bases, read in frame from base 1. CDR1 and CDR2 are read off the germline V gene (reference sequence) as LNHDA and SQIVND. What was sequenced was blood. The chain couples TRBV19 to TRBJ2-1; the D gene is perhaps TRBD2, on 8 matching bases. This TCR was recovered from a female donor with papillary thyroid cancer or a benign thyroid nodule (not recorded which). Some clones in this sample may be carry-over from other donors' samples. The DNA sequence is TGTGCCAGTATCGCGGGACTAGGGGGCTCCTACAATGAGCAGTTATTC. It specifies CASIAGLGGSYNEQLF.